Included here is one T cell receptor (beta chain) sequence, with context. The table came from immunoSEQ multiplex PCR; TCRdb's copy has only in-frame clones and leaves some out. Among around 250,000 clones listed, 70% to 90% were seen once. This CDR3 is 14 amino acids long. Germline values: CDR1 DFQATT, CDR2 SNEGSKA (reference sequence). The junction had 6 bases not matched to a gene; V was cut back by 3 bases and J by 4 bases. Allocation to cohorts depended on clinical history reported by the participants. The recovered donors of Cohort 3 showed two negative PCRs, clearance, or symptom resolution. The data originate from a study of blood T cell repertoires in COVID-19. Across the whole study: From T cells, B-cell-depleted T cells, or PBMCs came the material, which was cDNA or gDNA.

The genes are TRBV20-1 and TRBJ1-5; 7 positions match TRBD1. The sequence derives from a man aged 18 to 35 who had recovered from COVID-19. The sequencing sample was made of PBMCs or T cells enriched from blood (not recorded which). The CDR3, as DNA: TGCAGTGCTAGTAGGGGACAGATGAATCAGCCCCAGCATTTT. The encoded protein is CSASRGQMNQPQHF.